These T cell receptor beta chains were read from a single sample in a study of cytomegalovirus exposure and HLA in healthy donors. Produced via immunoSEQ multiplex PCR; TCRdb's table is partial and in-frame only. The sample gives 110,000 to 150,000 clones, 78% of which show up once; about 2.5% is in the top ten. The sequenced sample was PBMCs. The receptors shown here come from a male donor in good health and CMV-seronegative. Each CDR3 is given with its conserved first and last residue. The order of the fields is D gene, V gene, CDR3 protein. A D gene is named only where the DNA matches it firmly.

. TRBV30 CAWSVLGVFSYEQYF
. TRBV19 CASSIGAGYSEAFF
TRBD1 TRBV6-5 CASSGLGTGGYGYTF
. TRBV5-1 CASSPEQETQYF
TRBD1 TRBV30 CAWRQGATYGYTF
. TRBV6-5 CASSERWDTRYEQYF
TRBD2 TRBV7-3 CSSSLTGGAPNEQFF
TRBD1 TRBV23-1 CASRGQLNTEAFF
TRBD2 TRBV11-3 CASSSPRGDSSYNEQFF
TRBD2 TRBV18 CASSPAGGLYNEQFF
TRBD2 TRBV6-1 CASTASGGTYEQYF
. TRBV19 CASSDRDKSSYEQYF
TRBD1 TRBV5-4 CASSLGGGPSYEQYF
TRBD2 TRBV5-1 CASSTPRGAGVVDEQFF
. TRBV14 CASSPRGGFVGYTF
. TRBV7-6 CASSLVAGQGATGELFF
TRBD1 TRBV6-5 CATRQGDDYGYTF
. TRBV7-8 CASSGGGETQYF
TRBD2 TRBV7-7 CASSLATSGYEQYF
TRBD1 TRBV5-1 CASSRGQGNPGGNEQFF
TRBD1 TRBV11-2 CASSPGTAHSYEQYF
. TRBV5-1 CPSSLEPGINQPQHF
. TRBV7-6 CASSEATSIGEQYF
. TRBV27 CASSLSRGLGPLSTYEQYF
. TRBV5-1 CASSPRGEGYEQYF
. TRBV5-1 CASSLTTGYQETQYF
. TRBV13 CASSLRGAPAYEQYF
. TRBV6-1 CASSESPWGSQETQYF
. TRBV5-6 CASSLIGRGMNTEAFF
TRBD2 TRBV7-2 CASSLGSSGAYEQYF
. TRBV27 CASSLSAGGRAFF
. TRBV12-5 CASGGPGGGTGNTEAFF
. TRBV2 CASRQTSSGNTIYF
TRBD2 TRBV30 CAWSGLAGGYTDTQYF
TRBD1 TRBV19 CASSPAGTGANYGYTF
. TRBV11-2 CASSPDPGTQYF
. TRBV27 CASSSQGGQMNTEAFF
TRBD2 TRBV4-1 CASSQDHGLARPNEQFF
. TRBV30 CAWGRGSPLSTDTQYF
TRBD1 TRBV10-3 CAIRTGSVTEAFF
TRBD2 TRBV30 CAWSTGGEQFF
TRBD1 TRBV30 CAWSATGLYEQYF
. TRBV7-8 CAVQDTEAFF
. TRBV9 CASSTSSGNTIYF
. TRBV27 CASSIRTPNTEAFF
. TRBV6-5 CASSYSRDRTYEQYF
TRBD1 TRBV5-4 CASSRGQGDTEAFF
. TRBV6-5 CASSRAYFGNGYTF
TRBD1 TRBV5-6 CASSRPGTARYSNQPQHF
TRBD2 TRBV7-9 CASSYPTSGVVTDTQYF